The clone carrying this T cell receptor beta chain was recorded a few times. The sample comes from a study of T-cell reconstitution after alpha-beta-depleted transplantation in children. TCRbeta library construction was performed incorporating unique molecular identifiers. TCRdb used MiXCR to reprocess the PCR reads, holding one entry per CDR3 protein. The sample carries about 640,000 distinct CDR3 sequences, approximately 12% recorded once. This TCR came from a male patient aged 5 to 17 who had a stem cell transplant for acute myeloid leukemia, so the T cells may come from the graft donor. This material consisted of PBMCs, mostly from graft donor cells, taken 360 days after TCRalphabeta/CD19-depleted stem cell transplant.

The CDR3 loop is CASSIAASYNEQFF. The CDR3 DNA is TGTGCCAGTAGTATAGCCGCATCCTACAATGAGCAGTTCTTC. This rearrangement joins TRBV19 to TRBJ2-1; D is uncertain. This CDR3 comprises 14 residues. Looked up from germline, CDR1 is LNHDA and CDR2 is SQIVND (reference sequence). Between the trimmed V and J ends, which lost 1 base and 1 base, there was a span of 5 bases.